This is a list of T cell receptor beta chains from one sample in a study of follicular helper T cells after annual influenza vaccination. This table comes from immunoSEQ multiplex PCR, and its TCRdb copy is limited to in-frame clones, with some not included. The sample records 8,000 to 9,000 clones, approximately 78% being singletons. The material was CXCR5+ CD38- circulating T follicular helper cells from blood, obtained 7 days after influenza vaccination. The origin of the receptors is an adult who received the influenza vaccine. Both conserved end residues are part of each CDR3. The order of the fields is clone size, J gene, D gene, V gene, CDR3 DNA, CDR3 protein. The D gene is left open where the match is weak. Expanded clones get a size class; other rows say once, few or many, or leave the size out.

few,TRBJ1-3,.,TRBV5-4,TGTGCCAGCAGCTTGTTCTCTGGAAACACCATATATTTT,CASSLFSGNTIYF
once,TRBJ2-6,.,TRBV5-1,TGCGCCAGCAGCTTGAGGGACGTTAGACACTCTGGGGCCAACGTCCTGACTTTC,CASSLRDVRHSGANVLTF
.,TRBJ1-4,TRBD1,TRBV4-1,TGCGCCAGCAGCCAAGGGCAACCAGGGGGCGGGGGTTTGGAACTGTTTTTT,CASSQGQPGGGGLELFF
.,TRBJ1-1,.,TRBV14,TGTGCCAGCAGCCAAGGCCGAACTTTCTTT,CASSQGRTFF
.,TRBJ1-6,.,TRBV20-1,TGCAGTGTCGAGGGAAATTCACCCCTCCACTTT,CSVEGNSPLHF
.,TRBJ1-6,TRBD1,TRBV2,TGTGCCAGCAGTGGGACAGGGGGCTCTAATTCACCCCTCCACTTT,CASSGTGGSNSPLHF
.,TRBJ2-1,.,TRBV7-3,TGTGCCAGCAGCTTACGCCATGTCACGACTCCTCTCCACTACAATGAGCAGTTCTTC,CASSLRHVTTPLHYNEQFF
.,TRBJ1-6,.,TRBV28,TGTGCCACCAAACGAACTGGGACTGGCTCCTATAATTCACCCCTCCACTTT,CATKRTGTGSYNSPLHF
.,TRBJ1-2,.,TRBV5-5,TGTGCCAGCAGCCCCCAATTCAGACAGCCATATGGCTACACCTTC,CASSPQFRQPYGYTF
.,TRBJ2-5,.,TRBV6-4,TGTGCCAGCAGTGGCGGACTTGGGGAGACCCAGTACTTC,CASSGGLGETQYF
once,TRBJ1-5,.,TRBV7-6,TGTGCCAGCAGCAAGGACGGTACTAGCTTGGAGCCCCAGCATTTT,CASSKDGTSLEPQHF
.,TRBJ1-5,.,TRBV6-1,TGTGCCAGCTGGGTTAGCAATCAGCCCCAGCATTTT,CASWVSNQPQHF
.,TRBJ1-4,.,TRBV9,TGTGCCAGCAGCGTAGCCGGGACCCTTAATGAAAAACTGTTTTTT,CASSVAGTLNEKLFF
.,TRBJ1-2,.,TRBV28,TGTGCCAGCACCCCCGACTCTTATGGCTACACCTTC,CASTPDSYGYTF
.,TRBJ2-5,TRBD2,TRBV4-2,TGTGCCAGCAGCCAAGAGCCGGGGGGGGAGGGAGAGACCCAGTACTTC,CASSQEPGGEGETQYF
.,TRBJ2-5,.,TRBV19,TGTGCCAGTAGTACAGTAGAGGGAGAGACCCAGTACTTC,CASSTVEGETQYF
.,TRBJ1-1,.,TRBV11-2,TGTGCCAGCAGCCATGGGCCCCGGACTGAAGCTTTCTTT,CASSHGPRTEAFF
.,TRBJ2-7,TRBD2,TRBV11-3,TGTGCCAGCAGCTTGGGGGGGGAGTACGAGCAGTACTTC,CASSLGGEYEQYF
.,TRBJ2-6,.,TRBV5-4,TGTGCCAGCAGCTTCAACTTGGGACGGAGAAACTCTGGGGCCAACGTCCTGACTTTC,CASSFNLGRRNSGANVLTF
.,TRBJ1-1,TRBD1,TRBV5-4,TGTGCCAGCAGCAAAGGACAGGGGCGCACTGAAGCTTTCTTT,CASSKGQGRTEAFF
few,TRBJ1-2,.,TRBV7-2,TGTGCCAGCAGCTTAGCTCCAAACTATGGCTACACCTTC,CASSLAPNYGYTF
.,TRBJ2-3,.,TRBV13,TGTGCCAGCCTAGAGGGGGGTCTGGGGAAACCCACAGATACGCAGTATTTT,CASLEGGLGKPTDTQYF
.,TRBJ2-1,TRBD2,TRBV5-1,TGCGCCAGCAGCCGGGGACTAGCGGAATACAATGAGCAGTTCTTC,CASSRGLAEYNEQFF
.,TRBJ2-6,.,TRBV6-6,TGTGCCAGCAGGGGGCAAGGGGCCAACGTCCTGACTTTC,CASRGQGANVLTF
.,TRBJ2-1,TRBD2,TRBV5-4,TGTGCCAGCAGCTTTTTACTAGCGGGGGTTTCTGAGCAGTTCTTC,CASSFLLAGVSEQFF
.,TRBJ2-6,TRBD2,TRBV29-1,TGCAGCGTAAGGACTAGCGGGGGCTCTGGGGCCAACGTCCTGACTTTC,CSVRTSGGSGANVLTF
.,TRBJ1-1,.,TRBV20-1,TGCAGTGCTAGAGACGACACTGAAGCTTTCTTT,CSARDDTEAFF
.,TRBJ1-5,TRBD1,TRBV30,TGTGCCTGGAGTGTACGCACAGGGGTAAATCAGCCCCAGCATTTT,CAWSVRTGVNQPQHF
.,TRBJ2-3,.,TRBV18,TGTGCCAGCTCAACAAGACGGCAGGGGAAAGATACGCAGTATTTT,CASSTRRQGKDTQYF
.,TRBJ2-5,.,TRBV7-9,TGTGCCAGCAGCCCACAAGAGACCCAGTACTTC,CASSPQETQYF
.,TRBJ1-3,.,TRBV11-2,TGTGCCAGCAGCTTACTACCGTGGAGGGGAAACACCATATATTTT,CASSLLPWRGNTIYF
.,TRBJ1-5,.,TRBV18,TGTGCCAGCTTAGACAGTAGCAATCAGCCCCAGCATTTT,CASLDSSNQPQHF
.,TRBJ2-1,.,TRBV19,TGTGCCAGTAGTTCCCCGGGACACCCCAATGAGCAGTTCTTC,CASSSPGHPNEQFF
.,TRBJ2-7,.,TRBV7-2,TGTGCCAGCAGCCTGCAGCTGGAGCAGTACTTC,CASSLQLEQYF
.,TRBJ2-1,.,TRBV19,TGTGCCAGTGGAACCTACAATGAGCAGTTCTTC,CASGTYNEQFF
once,TRBJ2-7,.,TRBV11-3,TGTGCCAGCAGCTTAGGAGCCCACGAGCAGTACTTC,CASSLGAHEQYF
.,TRBJ1-6,.,TRBV19,TGTGCCAGTAGTATATGGGCCGCCGAGGGGTATTCACCCCTCCACTTT,CASSIWAAEGYSPLHF
.,TRBJ1-2,.,TRBV5-4,TGTGCCAGCAGCTTCGGTGGGGGCTATGGCTACACCTTC,CASSFGGGYGYTF
.,TRBJ1-2,.,TRBV18,TGTGCCAGCTCACCGGCCGCGACAGTCCAGCTGTCTAGTGGCTACACCTTC,CASSPAATVQLSSGYTF
.,TRBJ2-7,.,TRBV6-6,TGTGCCAGCACCGTACAGGGTTCTAGCTCCTACGAGCAGTACTTC,CASTVQGSSSYEQYF
once,TRBJ2-5,.,TRBV7-6,TGTGCCAGCAGCCAATCGACTAGTTTGGGGACCCAGTACTTC,CASSQSTSLGTQYF
.,TRBJ1-2,.,TRBV28,TGTGCCAGCAGTTCCGGGGGTCAGGGGTTAACCTTCAACTATGGCTACACCTTC,CASSSGGQGLTFNYGYTF
.,TRBJ1-2,.,TRBV6-1,TGTGCCAGCACTTCTCCCGGGACACCCAACTATGGCTACACCTTC,CASTSPGTPNYGYTF
.,TRBJ2-5,.,TRBV7-2,TGTGCCAGCAGCTTAGTTGGGGCGGAGACCCAGTACTTC,CASSLVGAETQYF
.,TRBJ1-6,.,TRBV7-2,TGTGCCAGCAGCTTAGGGGGCACCCCTCTAAATTCACCCCTCCACTTT,CASSLGGTPLNSPLHF
.,TRBJ1-3,.,TRBV18,TGTGCCAGCTCACCGAGTCAAGGGCCCGGAGGAAACACCATATATTTT,CASSPSQGPGGNTIYF
.,TRBJ2-3,.,TRBV19,TGTGCCAGTAATCAACCGAACACAGATACGCAGTATTTT,CASNQPNTDTQYF
.,TRBJ2-7,TRBD2,TRBV4-2,TGTGCCAGCAAAGGGACTAGCGGGGACGAGCAGTACTTC,CASKGTSGDEQYF
.,TRBJ1-6,TRBD1,TRBV18,TGTGCCAGCTCACTCGGGACAGCCGATCGAACCCTCCACTTT,CASSLGTADRTLHF
.,TRBJ2-3,.,TRBV9,TGTGCCAGCAGCCCTCCCTACACAGATACGCAGTATTTT,CASSPPYTDTQYF
.,TRBJ2-2,.,TRBV5-1,TGCGCCAGCAGCTTGGGACAGCACACCGGGGAGCTGTTTTTT,CASSLGQHTGELFF
.,TRBJ1-1,TRBD1,TRBV11-2,TGTGCCAGCAGCCATACTCAGGGGGTCCCTGAAGCTTTCTTT,CASSHTQGVPEAFF
.,TRBJ2-7,TRBD2,TRBV7-8,TGTGCCAGCAGTTTTAGCGGGGGGAATCAATACGAGCAGTACTTC,CASSFSGGNQYEQYF